These T cell receptor beta chains were read from a single sample in a study of regulatory and conventional T cells in RAG deficiency. The repertoire was sequenced with immunoSEQ multiplex PCR; TCRdb's copy has only in-frame clones and lacks some. The sample lists 34,000 or so clones, about 76% occurring once. The same sample was also studied in work on regulatory T cells.

Sequenced: CD4+ effector T cells sorted from blood. The receptors come from a human donor in good health. Each CDR3 is given with its conserved first and last residue. The D gene is left open where the match is weak. Clone size is stated in some rows and not others, as once, few, many or a class when expanded.

>12|-|TRBV11-1|TRBJ2-1|-
CASSSRVNEQFF
TGTGCCAGCAGCTCGAGGGTCAATGAGCAGTTCTTC
>17|TRBD1|TRBV7-3|TRBJ2-6|once
CASSLSLTGAGANVLTF
TGTGCCAGCAGCTTAAGCCTGACAGGGGCTGGGGCCAACGTCCTGACTTTC
>15|TRBD1|TRBV2|TRBJ1-4|-
CASIGTGQGNEKLFF
TGTGCCAGCATCGGAACGGGACAGGGGAATGAAAAACTGTTTTTT
>13|-|TRBV2|TRBJ1-1|-
CAGGERPNTEAFF
TGTGCCGGCGGCGAGAGGCCCAACACTGAAGCTTTCTTT
>18|TRBD1|TRBV19|TRBJ1-2|-
CASSRRGTGRSGDYGYTF
TGTGCCAGTAGTCGGCGCGGGACAGGGAGAAGTGGGGACTATGGCTACACCTTC
>13|-|TRBV6-5|TRBJ2-5|-
CASSYSTRWTQYF
TGTGCCAGCAGTTACTCGACACGGTGGACCCAGTACTTC
>13|-|TRBV7-9|TRBJ1-5|-
CASSPKTNQPQHF
TGTGCCAGCAGCCCGAAGACCAATCAGCCCCAGCATTTT
>12|-|TRBV19|TRBJ2-5|-
CASSSGGETQYF
TGTGCCAGTAGCTCCGGCGGGGAGACCCAGTACTTC
>16|-|TRBV5-4|TRBJ2-1|-
CASSLGGVLSYNEQFF
TGTGCCAGCAGCTTGGGAGGGGTCCTCTCCTACAATGAGCAGTTCTTC
>17|-|TRBV7-2|TRBJ2-7|-
CASSLPRSASASYEQYF
TGTGCCAGCAGCTTGCCGCGGTCGGCCAGTGCATCCTACGAGCAGTACTTC
>14|TRBD1|TRBV19|TRBJ1-4|-
CASRGTGFNEKLFF
TGTGCCAGTAGGGGGACAGGATTTAATGAAAAACTGTTTTTT
>15|-|TRBV30|TRBJ1-4|-
CAWSVMGIRNEKLFF
TGTGCCTGGAGTGTAATGGGGATTAGAAATGAAAAACTGTTTTTT
>15|TRBD1|TRBV9|TRBJ2-5|-
CASSDLDRAQETQYF
TGTGCCAGCAGCGACCTCGACAGGGCACAAGAGACCCAGTACTTC
>14|-|TRBV11-2|TRBJ2-3|-
CASSLEYRADTQYF
TGTGCCAGCAGCTTAGAATACCGGGCAGATACGCAGTATTTT
>15|TRBD2|TRBV5-6|TRBJ2-1|-
CASSLDGGTYNEQFF
TGTGCCAGCAGCCTTGACGGGGGGACCTACAATGAGCAGTTCTTC
>14|TRBD1|TRBV7-9|TRBJ1-4|-
CASSLRQGGEKLFF
TGTGCCAGCAGCTTAAGACAGGGAGGTGAAAAACTGTTTTTT
>17|TRBD1|TRBV5-1|TRBJ2-2|-
CASSENAGTANTGELFF
TGCGCCAGCAGCGAAAACGCCGGGACAGCGAACACCGGGGAGCTGTTTTTT
>12|-|TRBV5-6|TRBJ1-2|-
CASSLGGAGYTF
TGTGCCAGCAGCCTCGGGGGCGCTGGCTACACCTTC
>15|TRBD1|TRBV5-8|TRBJ1-1|-
CASSFGQGRATEAFF
TGTGCCAGCAGCTTTGGACAGGGTAGGGCCACTGAAGCTTTCTTT
>11|-|TRBV6-1|TRBJ1-1|-
CASRAIYEAFF
TGTGCCAGCAGGGCAATATATGAAGCTTTCTTT
>12|-|TRBV2|TRBJ1-5|-
CASSDRVQPQHF
TGTGCCAGCAGTGACAGGGTTCAGCCCCAGCATTTT
>14|-|TRBV19|TRBJ2-3|-
CASSTRDGSFTQYF
TGTGCCAGTAGTACCCGGGACGGGAGTTTTACGCAGTATTTT
>16|TRBD2|TRBV5-1|TRBJ2-1|-
CASSFLAGGFPDEQFF
TGCGCCAGCAGCTTTCTAGCGGGGGGGTTTCCCGATGAGCAGTTCTTC
>15|TRBD2|TRBV13|TRBJ2-5|-
CASSILAGAQETQYF
TGTGCCAGCAGCATACTAGCGGGGGCCCAAGAGACCCAGTACTTC
>15|TRBD1|TRBV5-6|TRBJ1-6|-
CASSRPDRVGSPLHF
TGTGCCAGCAGCCGGCCCGACAGGGTAGGTTCACCCCTCCACTTT
>15|TRBD1|TRBV18|TRBJ2-7|-
CASSPSTGVRYEQYF
TGTGCCAGCTCACCATCGACAGGGGTTAGGTACGAGCAGTACTTC
>16|TRBD2|TRBV19|TRBJ2-7|-
CASSSPSSGVSYEQYF
TGTGCCAGTAGTAGCCCCTCGAGCGGGGTGTCCTACGAGCAGTACTTC
>13|-|TRBV2|TRBJ2-1|-
CASRGLGGNEQFF
TGTGCCAGCAGGGGACTCGGCGGGAATGAGCAGTTCTTC